A single T cell receptor beta chain is shown here with its context. This sample stems from a study of CD8 T cells in Susac syndrome. 0.5 to 1 ug RNA was reverse transcribed with random hexamers. TCRdb ran MiXCR on the immunoSEQ multiplex PCR reads and lists one entry per CDR3 protein. The sample shows roughly 44,000 distinct CDR3 sequences, roughly 93% of them seen only once. The study sequenced TCR beta in blood CD8+ and CD4+ T cells. Looked up from germline, CDR1 is SGHTA and CDR2 is FQGNSA. V shed 4 bases and J shed 0 bases, with 6 bases lying between them. CDR3 size: 13 residues. The sequencing input was CD8+ T cells from PBMCs. The sequence was obtained from a human donor in good health. This chain uses TRBV7-2 with TRBJ2-5, with no clear D. The CDR3 nucleotides read TGTGCCAGCAGCTCGACCGACCAAGAGACCCAGTACTTC. Its protein is CASSSTDQETQYF.